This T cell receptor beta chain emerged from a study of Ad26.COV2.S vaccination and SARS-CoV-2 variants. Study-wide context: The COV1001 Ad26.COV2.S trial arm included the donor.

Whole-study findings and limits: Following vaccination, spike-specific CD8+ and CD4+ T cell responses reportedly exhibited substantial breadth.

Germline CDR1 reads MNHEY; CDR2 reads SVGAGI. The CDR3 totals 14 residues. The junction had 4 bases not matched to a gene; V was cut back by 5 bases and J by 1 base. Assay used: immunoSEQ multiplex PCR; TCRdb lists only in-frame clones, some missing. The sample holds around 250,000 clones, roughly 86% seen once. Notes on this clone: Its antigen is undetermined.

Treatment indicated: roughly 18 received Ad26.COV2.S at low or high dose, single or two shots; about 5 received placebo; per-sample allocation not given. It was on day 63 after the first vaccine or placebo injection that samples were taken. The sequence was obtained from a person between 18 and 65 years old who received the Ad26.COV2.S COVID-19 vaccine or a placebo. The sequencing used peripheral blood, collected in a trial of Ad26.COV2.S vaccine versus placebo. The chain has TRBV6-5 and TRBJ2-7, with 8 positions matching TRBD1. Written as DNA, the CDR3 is TGTGCCAGCAGTCCCGGGACAGGATCCTACGAGCAGTACTTC. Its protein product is CASSPGTGSYEQYF.